This entry lists 14 T cell receptor beta chains sequenced from one sample in a study of T cell repertoires in cytomegalovirus infection. The antigens for these receptors are not known. TCRdb re-analysed the reads in MiXCR, keeping a single row per CDR3 protein. The repertoire holds 300,000 to 400,000 distinct CDR3 sequences, with roughly 25% as singletons. The sequences come from cultured PBMCs, collected from culture after CMV antigen stimulation. Every receptor here comes from a human donor in good health (CMV status not recorded). Some clones in this sample may be carry-over from other donors' samples.

The chain joins TRBV6-5 to TRBJ1-5; a possible D gene is TRBD1 (5 bases). The CDR3 has 15 residues. V gave up 5 bases and J gave up 2 bases, with 13 bases separating them. Per germline, CDR1 MNHEY and CDR2 SVGAGI. CDR3 protein: CASSGRQGGNQPQHF. CDR3 sequence (DNA): TGTGCCAGCAGTGGACGGCAGGGAGGCAATCAGCCCCAGCATTTT.

This clonotype appeared a few times. The chain has TRBV11-2 and TRBJ2-3; D call uncertain. The ends were cut back, 4 bases at V and 6 bases at J, with 14 bases in the middle. Germline CDR1 reads SGHAT; CDR2 reads FQNNGV. The CDR3 is 14 amino acids. The CDR3 loop reads CASSSPNLGDTQYF. The CDR3 nucleotides are TGTGCCAGCAGCTCTCCCAATTTAGGGGATACGCAGTATTTT. Full variable domain (outside the CDR3, taken from reference TRBV11-2 and TRBJ2-3): EAGVAQSPRYKIIEKRQSVAFWCNPISGHATLYWYQQILGQGPKLLIQFQNNGVVDDSQLPKDRFSAERLKGVDSTLKIQPAKLEDSAVYLCASSSPNLGDTQYFGPGTRLTVL.

This clonotype was seen a handful of times. V usage is TRBV7-9 and J usage is TRBJ2-7; 14 bases line up with TRBD2. This CDR3 spans 16 amino acids. Per the germline V gene, CDR1 is SEHNR and CDR2 is FQNEAQ (reference sequence). Losses at the gene ends were 4 bases for V and 2 bases for J; bases not matched to a gene: 4. The CDR3 protein is CASSSRLAGGTYEQYF. The CDR3, as DNA: TGTGCCAGCAGCTCCCGACTAGCGGGAGGGACCTACGAGCAGTACTTC.

This clonotype came up a few times. The gene calls are TRBV27 and TRBJ2-7, with 7 bases that match TRBD1. The CDR3 has 15 amino acids. Germline-derived CDR1 and CDR2 are MNHEY and SMNVEV (reference sequence). V shed 6 bases, J shed 7 bases, and the junction held 15 bases outside the gene matches. CDR3 loop: CASRPAQTGLGEQYF. The DNA for the CDR3 is TGTGCCAGCAGGCCAGCCCAGACAGGGTTAGGGGAGCAGTACTTC.

This sequence joins TRBV7-9 and TRBJ1-1; TRBD1 matches at 8 bases. The length of the CDR3 is 17 residues. The germline V gene has CDR1 SEHNR and CDR2 FQNEAQ (reference sequence). V was pared by 5 bases and J by 0 bases, with 11 bases of the junction left unmatched. This CDR3 reads CASSIYRGDYMNTEAFF. DNA for the CDR3: TGTGCCAGCAGCATATACAGGGGGGATTACATGAACACTGAAGCTTTCTTT.

The J gene is TRBJ2-2, the V gene TRBV4-1; D unresolved. CDR3 size: 14 residues. V shed 0 bases and J shed 4 bases, with 6 bases lying between them. CDR1 is MGHRA and CDR2 is YSYEKL in the germline V gene. The CDR3 region is CASSQERLTGELFF. DNA for the CDR3: TGCGCCAGCAGCCAAGAAAGACTCACCGGGGAGCTGTTTTTT.

J is TRBJ2-1 and V is TRBV12-3 or TRBV12-4; D is unclear. The CDR3 length is 13 residues. Trimming left V 5 bases short and J 2 bases short, with 7 bases between. The CDR3 loop is CASSRSAYNEQFF. The CDR3 DNA sequence: TGTGCCAGCAGTAGAAGCGCCTACAATGAGCAGTTCTTC.

This clonotype has just a few counts. The chain carries TRBV6-2 or TRBV6-3 and TRBJ2-7; tentatively, D is TRBD1 (5 bases). V was shortened by 7 bases and J by 4 bases, with 17 bases between the two germline ends. The CDR3 spans 14 residues. Germline assignment: CDR1 MNHEY and CDR2 SVGEGT. CDR3 DNA: TGTGCCAGCACCCCAAGGGGCGGAAGGTACGAGCAGTACTTC. Its protein product is CASTPRGGRYEQYF.

This clonotype was observed a handful of times. The rearrangement uses TRBV5-4 and TRBJ1-4; 7 bases are a match to TRBD1. CDR3 length: 14 residues. Germline CDR1 and CDR2: SGHNT and YYREEE (reference sequence). The trim removed 2 bases at V and 3 bases at J, leaving 1 base unmatched. CDR3 loop: CASSFDRANEKLFF. CDR3 DNA sequence: TGTGCCAGCAGCTTCGACAGGGCTAATGAAAAACTGTTTTTT.

The DNA for the CDR3 is TGTGCCAGCAGCTCCCCAGGGGGGACTGGGGCCAACGTCCTGACTTTC. This encodes CASSSPGGTGANVLTF. V and J are TRBV7-2 and TRBJ2-6, with a tentative D call TRBD1 (7 bases). The V end was cut by 4 bases, the J end by 2 bases, with 12 bases between. CDR1 is SGHTA and CDR2 is FQGNSA in the germline V gene. The CDR3 totals 16 residues.

This clonotype was detected only a few times. The genes are TRBV12-3 or TRBV12-4 and TRBJ2-7, with 11 bases aligning to TRBD2. The trim removed 8 bases at V and 7 bases at J, leaving 7 bases unmatched. The CDR3 extends over 13 amino acids. Here the CDR3 reads CASRLAGPKEQYF. Written as DNA, the CDR3 is TGTGCCAGCCGACTAGCGGGGCCTAAGGAGCAGTACTTC.

The genes are TRBV28 and TRBJ2-5, with 12 bases aligning to TRBD2. This CDR3 is built from 15 residues. J gave up 4 bases and V 2 bases, and 2 bases lay outside the gene matches. Germline V lookup: CDR1 MDHEN, CDR2 SYDVKM. DNA for the CDR3: TGTGCCAGCAGTTTAGAACTAGCGGGAGGAGAGACCCAGTACTTC. Residues: CASSLELAGGETQYF.

This clonotype was seen more than once but under ten times. The V and J genes are TRBV12-3 or TRBV12-4 and TRBJ2-2, with D perhaps matching TRBD2 (6 bases). There are 17 residues in the CDR3. With 1 base removed from V and 4 bases from J, the gap between germline ends came to 16 bases. CDR3 coding DNA: TGTGCCAGCAGTTTAGTTCTTGGGGGGAGGACCACCGGGGAGCTGTTTTTT. The encoded protein is CASSLVLGGRTTGELFF.

There are many counts of this clonotype. The rearrangement links TRBV28 to TRBJ1-1; 8 bases align to TRBD1. The CDR3 extends over 15 amino acids. CDR1 and CDR2 from the germline V gene are MDHEN and SYDVKM. Unmatched junction bases numbered 9, after V lost 5 bases and J lost 4 bases. This CDR3 reads CASSEEGQGGTEAFF. Written as DNA, the CDR3 is TGTGCCAGCAGTGAGGAAGGACAGGGAGGCACTGAAGCTTTCTTT.